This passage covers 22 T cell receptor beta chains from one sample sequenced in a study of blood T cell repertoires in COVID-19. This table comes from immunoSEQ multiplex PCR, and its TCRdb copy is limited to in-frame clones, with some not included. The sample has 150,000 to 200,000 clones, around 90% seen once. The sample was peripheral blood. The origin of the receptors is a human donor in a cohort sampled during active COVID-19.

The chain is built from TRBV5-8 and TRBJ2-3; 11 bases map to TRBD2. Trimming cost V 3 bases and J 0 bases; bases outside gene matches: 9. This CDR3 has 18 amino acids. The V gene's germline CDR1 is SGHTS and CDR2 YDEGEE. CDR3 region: CASSSGLAGVYSTDTQYF. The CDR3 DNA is TGTGCCAGCAGCTCCGGACTAGCGGGCGTCTATAGCACAGATACGCAGTATTTT.

CDR3 bases: TGTGCCAGCAGCCAGGGGGACAGAGGGGAGACCCAGTACTTC. Its translation is CASSQGDRGETQYF. The chain uses TRBV14 and TRBJ2-5; 7 bases agree with TRBD1. V was clipped by 3 bases and J by 5 bases; unmatched bases: 6. Germline V gene data show CDR1 as SGHDN and CDR2 as FVKESK. The CDR3 loop spans 14 amino acids.

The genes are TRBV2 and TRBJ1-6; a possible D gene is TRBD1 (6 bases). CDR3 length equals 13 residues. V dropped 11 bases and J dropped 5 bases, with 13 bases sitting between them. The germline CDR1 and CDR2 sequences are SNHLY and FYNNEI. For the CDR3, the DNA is TGTGCCTTCCGGGACACCGATAATTCACCCCTCCACTTT. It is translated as CAFRDTDNSPLHF.

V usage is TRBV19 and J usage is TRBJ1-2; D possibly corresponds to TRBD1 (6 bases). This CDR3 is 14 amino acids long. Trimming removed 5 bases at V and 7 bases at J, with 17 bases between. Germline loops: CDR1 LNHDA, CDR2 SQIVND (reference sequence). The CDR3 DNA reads TGTGCCAGTAGTGAGGTATCAGGGGCGCCTGGCTACACCTTC. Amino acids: CASSEVSGAPGYTF. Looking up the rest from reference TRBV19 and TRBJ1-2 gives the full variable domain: DGGITQSPKYLFRKEGQNVTLSCEQNLNHDAMYWYRQDPGQGLRLIYYSQIVNDFQKGDIAEGYSVSREKKESFPLTVTSAQKNPTAFYLCASSEVSGAPGYTFGSGTRLTVV.

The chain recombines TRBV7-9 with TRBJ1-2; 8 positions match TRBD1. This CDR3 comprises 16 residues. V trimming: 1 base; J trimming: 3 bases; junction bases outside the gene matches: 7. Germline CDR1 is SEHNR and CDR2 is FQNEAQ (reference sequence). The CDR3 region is CASSLGAGGSDYGYTF. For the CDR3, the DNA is TGTGCCAGCAGCTTAGGAGCAGGGGGCTCTGACTATGGCTACACCTTC.

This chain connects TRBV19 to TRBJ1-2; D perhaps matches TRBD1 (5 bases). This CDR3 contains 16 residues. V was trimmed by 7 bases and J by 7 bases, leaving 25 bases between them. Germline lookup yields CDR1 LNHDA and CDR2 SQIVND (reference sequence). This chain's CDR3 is CASKISPLARDFGYTF. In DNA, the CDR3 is TGTGCCAGTAAAATATCCCCGTTGGCCAGGGACTTTGGCTACACCTTC.

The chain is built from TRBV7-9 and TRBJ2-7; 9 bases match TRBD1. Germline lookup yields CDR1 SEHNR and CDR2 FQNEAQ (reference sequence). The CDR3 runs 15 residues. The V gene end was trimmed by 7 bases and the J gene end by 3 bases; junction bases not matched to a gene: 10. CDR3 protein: CASTPRTGGSYEQYF. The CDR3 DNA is TGTGCCAGCACCCCTCGAACAGGGGGCAGCTACGAGCAGTACTTC.

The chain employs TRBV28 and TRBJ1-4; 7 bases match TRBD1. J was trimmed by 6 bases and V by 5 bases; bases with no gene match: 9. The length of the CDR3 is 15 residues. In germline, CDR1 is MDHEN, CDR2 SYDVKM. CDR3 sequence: CASSAQTGLDEKLFF. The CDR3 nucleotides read TGTGCCAGCAGTGCCCAGACAGGGTTGGATGAAAAACTGTTTTTT. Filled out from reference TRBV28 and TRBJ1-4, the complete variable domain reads DVKVTQSSRYLVKRTGEKVFLECVQDMDHENMFWYRQDPGLGLRLIYFSYDVKMKEKGDIPEGYSVSREKKERFSLILESASTNQTSMYLCASSAQTGLDEKLFFGSGTQLSVL.

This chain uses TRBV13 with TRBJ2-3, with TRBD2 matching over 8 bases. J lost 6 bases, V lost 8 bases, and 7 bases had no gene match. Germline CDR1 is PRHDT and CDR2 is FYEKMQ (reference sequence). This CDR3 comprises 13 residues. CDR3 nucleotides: TGTGCCAGCGGGCGGGGGGCCGGGGATACGCAGTATTTT. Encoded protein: CASGRGAGDTQYF. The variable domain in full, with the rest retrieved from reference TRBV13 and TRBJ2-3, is AAGVIQSPRHLIKEKRETATLKCYPIPRHDTVYWYQQGPGQDPQFLISFYEKMQSDKGSIPDRFSAQQFSDYHSELNMSSLELGDSALYFCASGRGAGDTQYFGPGTRLTVL.

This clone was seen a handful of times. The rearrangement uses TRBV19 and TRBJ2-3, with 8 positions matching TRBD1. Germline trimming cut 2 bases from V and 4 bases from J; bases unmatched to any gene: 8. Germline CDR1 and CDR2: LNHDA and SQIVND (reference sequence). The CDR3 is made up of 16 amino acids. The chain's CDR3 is CASSIRSGGAPDTQYF. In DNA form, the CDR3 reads TGTGCCAGTAGTATAAGGTCAGGGGGCGCGCCAGATACGCAGTATTTT.

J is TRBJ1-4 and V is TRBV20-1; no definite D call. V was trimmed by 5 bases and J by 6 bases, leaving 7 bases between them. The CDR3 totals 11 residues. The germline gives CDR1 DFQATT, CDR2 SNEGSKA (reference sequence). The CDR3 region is CSAAADEKLFF. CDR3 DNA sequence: TGCAGTGCTGCGGCGGATGAAAAACTGTTTTTT.

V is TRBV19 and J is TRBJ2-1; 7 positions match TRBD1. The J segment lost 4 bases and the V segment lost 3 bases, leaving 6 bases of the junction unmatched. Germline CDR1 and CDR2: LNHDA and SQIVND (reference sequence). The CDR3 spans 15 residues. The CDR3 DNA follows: TGTGCCAGTAGTATTCGACAGGGTTTTTACAATGAGCAGTTCTTC. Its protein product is CASSIRQGFYNEQFF.

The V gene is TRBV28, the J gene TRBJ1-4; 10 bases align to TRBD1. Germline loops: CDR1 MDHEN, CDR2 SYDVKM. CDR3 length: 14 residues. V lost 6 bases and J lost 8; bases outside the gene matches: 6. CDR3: CASRGGTGEEKLFF. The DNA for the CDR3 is TGTGCCAGCAGGGGGGGGACAGGGGAAGAAAAACTGTTTTTT.

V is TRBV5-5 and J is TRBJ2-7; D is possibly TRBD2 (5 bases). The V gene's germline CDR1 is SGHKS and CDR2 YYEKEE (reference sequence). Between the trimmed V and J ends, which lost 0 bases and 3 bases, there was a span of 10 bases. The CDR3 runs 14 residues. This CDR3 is CASSLVASSYEQYF. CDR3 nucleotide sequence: TGTGCCAGCAGCTTGGTGGCTAGCAGCTACGAGCAGTACTTC.

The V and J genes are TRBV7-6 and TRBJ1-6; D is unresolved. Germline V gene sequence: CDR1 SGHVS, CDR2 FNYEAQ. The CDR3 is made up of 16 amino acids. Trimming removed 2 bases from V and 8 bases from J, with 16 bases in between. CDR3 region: CASSLRGGEDHSPLHF. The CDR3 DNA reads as TGTGCCAGCAGCTTACGAGGAGGAGAGGATCATTCACCCCTCCACTTT.

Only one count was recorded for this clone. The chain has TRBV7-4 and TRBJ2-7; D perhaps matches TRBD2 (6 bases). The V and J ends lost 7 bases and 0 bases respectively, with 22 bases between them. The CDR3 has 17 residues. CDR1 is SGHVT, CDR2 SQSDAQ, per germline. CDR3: CASTYECGEPLSYEQYF. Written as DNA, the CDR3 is TGTGCCAGCACTTACGAGTGCGGGGAGCCCCTCTCCTACGAGCAGTACTTC.

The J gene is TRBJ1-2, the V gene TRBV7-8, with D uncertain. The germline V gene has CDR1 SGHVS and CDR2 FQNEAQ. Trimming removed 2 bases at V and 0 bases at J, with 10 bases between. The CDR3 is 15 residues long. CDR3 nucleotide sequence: TGTGCCAGCAGCTTACGGGAGAACTCTAACTATGGCTACACCTTC. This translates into CASSLRENSNYGYTF.

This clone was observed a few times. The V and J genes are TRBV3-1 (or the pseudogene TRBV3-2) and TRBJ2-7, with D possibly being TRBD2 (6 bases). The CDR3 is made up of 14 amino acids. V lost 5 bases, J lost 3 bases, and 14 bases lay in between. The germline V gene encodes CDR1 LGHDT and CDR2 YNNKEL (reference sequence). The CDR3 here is CASSRGLIYYEQYF. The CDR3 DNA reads TGTGCCAGCAGCAGGGGACTTATATACTACGAGCAGTACTTC.

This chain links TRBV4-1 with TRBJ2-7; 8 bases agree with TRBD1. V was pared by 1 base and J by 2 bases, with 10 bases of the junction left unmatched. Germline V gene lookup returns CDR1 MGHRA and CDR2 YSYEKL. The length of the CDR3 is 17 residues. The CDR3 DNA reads TGCGCCAGCAGCCAAGTCTCCTCCAGGGGGCACACCTACGAGCAGTACTTC. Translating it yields CASSQVSSRGHTYEQYF.

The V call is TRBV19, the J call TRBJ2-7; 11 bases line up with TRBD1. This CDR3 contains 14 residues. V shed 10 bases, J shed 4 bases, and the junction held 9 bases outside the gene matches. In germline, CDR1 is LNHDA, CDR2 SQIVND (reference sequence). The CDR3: CATQGRDRGYEQYF. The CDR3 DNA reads TGTGCCACTCAGGGACGGGACAGGGGGTACGAGCAGTACTTC.

CDR3 sequence (DNA): TGTGCCTGGACGTCGACAGGGAGGTCTAACTATGGCTACACCTTC. The encoded protein is CAWTSTGRSNYGYTF. This chain uses TRBV30 with TRBJ1-2, with 7 bases that match TRBD1. Per the germline V gene, CDR1 is GTSNPN and CDR2 is SVGIG (reference sequence). The CDR3 runs to 15 residues. The V gene end was trimmed by 4 bases and the J gene end by 0 bases; junction bases not matched to a gene: 8.

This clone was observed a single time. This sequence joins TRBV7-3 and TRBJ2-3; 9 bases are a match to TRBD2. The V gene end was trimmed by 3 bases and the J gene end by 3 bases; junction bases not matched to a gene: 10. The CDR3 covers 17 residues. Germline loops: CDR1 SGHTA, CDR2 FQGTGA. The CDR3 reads CASSFRTSEGLTDTQYF. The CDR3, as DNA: TGTGCCAGCAGCTTTCGGACTAGCGAGGGGTTGACAGATACGCAGTATTTT.